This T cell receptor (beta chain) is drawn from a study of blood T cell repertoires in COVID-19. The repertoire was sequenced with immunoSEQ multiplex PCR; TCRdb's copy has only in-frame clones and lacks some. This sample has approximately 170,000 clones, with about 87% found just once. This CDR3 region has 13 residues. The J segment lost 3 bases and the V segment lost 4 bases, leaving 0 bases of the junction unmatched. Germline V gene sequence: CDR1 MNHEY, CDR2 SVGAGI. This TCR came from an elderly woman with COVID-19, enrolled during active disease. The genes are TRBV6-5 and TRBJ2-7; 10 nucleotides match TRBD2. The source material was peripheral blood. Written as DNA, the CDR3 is TGTGCCAGCAGTTGGACTAGCGGCTACGAGCAGTACTTC. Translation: CASSWTSGYEQYF.